This TCR beta chain was captured by sequencing in a study of cytomegalovirus exposure and HLA in healthy donors. CDR1 is SGHRS, CDR2 YFSETQ, per germline. CDR3 size: 14 residues. Trimming removed 2 bases from V and 7 bases from J; junction bases left unmatched: 6. The study ran its PCR with 60 Vbeta and 13 Jbeta primers. Profiling relied on immunoSEQ multiplex PCR, and the TCRdb table lists in-frame clones only, not all of them. The repertoire holds around 70,000 clones, roughly 70% seen once, with 4.9% in the top ten. There are a few counts of this clone. This chain connects TRBV5-1 to TRBJ1-2, with TRBD1 matching 9 bases. Sequenced sample: PBMCs. The receptor was derived from a man aged 55 to 70 in good health and CMV-seropositive. CDR3: CASSLIQGAGGYTF. The CDR3 DNA is TGCGCCAGCAGCTTAATACAGGGGGCTGGTGGCTACACCTTC.